This T cell receptor beta chain was documented in a study of cytomegalovirus exposure and HLA in healthy donors. Overall study findings and caveats: Reports indicate that TCR beta sequences accurately predicted the HLA-A and HLA-B alleles of most subjects.

PCR amplification relied on 60 Vbeta primers (plus 13 Jbeta primers). The data were produced by immunoSEQ multiplex PCR, yet TCRdb's version contains in-frame clones alone and is incomplete. The data hold tens of thousands of clones, with 55% to 75% observed a single time. Remarks on this clone: Its antigen is unidentified.

Input material: PBMCs. The TCR was taken from a man aged 50-59 years in good health and CMV-seropositive.

The CDR3 reads CASSVDPSAYEQYF. DNA of the CDR3: TGTGCCAGCAGCGTAGATCCGTCTGCCTACGAGCAGTACTTC. This rearrangement joins TRBV9 to TRBJ2-7; D call uncertain. This CDR3 is built from 14 residues. Germline lookup yields CDR1 SGDLS and CDR2 YYNGEE. Trimming pared 0 bases from V and 2 bases from J, leaving 9 bases between.